These 29 T cell receptor beta chains came from one sample sequenced in a study of cytomegalovirus exposure and HLA in healthy donors (dated by TCRdb to about 2017). Libraries were made using the immunoSEQ multiplex PCR assay. The multiplex PCR relied on a mix of 60 forward primers for TCR Vbeta segments and 13 reverse primers for TCR Jbeta segments. This immuneACCESS table, as held by TCRdb, lists in-frame sequences with V and J called but not all clones. Of the missing ones, under half trace to an unresolved V gene in checked studies; the others have no known cause. The sample has around 300,000 clones on record, 84% of them singletons. 2% to 2.5% of the sample rests with the top ten. Sample: PBMCs. The origin of the receptors is a woman between 40 and 50 years old in good health and CMV-seropositive.

The chain employs TRBV6-1 and TRBJ2-5, with unresolved D. From germline, CDR1 is MNHNS and CDR2 SASEGT. The ends were cut back, 3 bases at V and 2 bases at J, with 4 bases in the middle. The CDR3 is 12 amino acids. The CDR3 reads CASSDYQETQYF. CDR3 DNA: TGTGCCAGCAGTGATTATCAAGAGACCCAGTACTTC.

This clone was observed once. V and J are TRBV2 and TRBJ2-7; D perhaps matches TRBD1 (6 bases). The CDR3 extends over 12 amino acids. The V end was cut by 7 bases, the J end by 3 bases, with 10 bases between. Germline V lookup: CDR1 SNHLY, CDR2 FYNNEI. The DNA for the CDR3 is TGTGCCAGCAACGCAGGGGTCTACGAGCAGTACTTC. Translation: CASNAGVYEQYF.

J is TRBJ2-1 and V is TRBV29-1, with TRBD2 matching 11 bases. The CDR3 runs to 15 residues. The V and J ends lost 6 bases and 1 base, in that order; junction bases with no gene match: 5. Germline CDR1 reads SQVTM; CDR2 reads ANQGSEA. The CDR3 DNA follows: TGCAGCGTCAGACTAGCGGGATTGTCCTACAATGAGCAGTTCTTC. Its protein is CSVRLAGLSYNEQFF.

The rearrangement uses TRBV10-3 and TRBJ2-1, with 9 bases matching TRBD1. Germline-derived CDR1 and CDR2 are ENHRY and SYGVKD. V dropped 10 bases and J dropped 8; count of bases not matched to a gene: 12. The CDR3 loop spans 14 amino acids. The DNA of the CDR3 is TGTGCCAGCGGGGACAGGGAGAATTCATATGAGCAGTTCTTC. Translated: CASGDRENSYEQFF.

V gene TRBV11-3 combines with J gene TRBJ2-7, with D possibly TRBD1 on 6 matching bases. Germline V lookup: CDR1 SGHNT, CDR2 YENEEA. V gave up 2 bases and J gave up 4 bases, with 9 bases separating them. CDR3 size: 13 residues. CDR3 sequence: CASSLTDSYEQYF. CDR3 sequence (DNA): TGTGCCAGCAGCTTAACGGACAGTTACGAGCAGTACTTC.

The chain recombines TRBV5-4 with TRBJ1-1; TRBD1 matches at 9 bases. CDR1 is SGHNT, CDR2 YYREEE, per germline (reference sequence). Losses at the gene ends were 4 bases for V and 7 bases for J; bases not matched to a gene: 8. The CDR3 spans 14 residues. The DNA of the CDR3 is TGTGCCAGCAGCCCACAGGGGGCTCGGGTTGAAGCTTTCTTT. Its protein is CASSPQGARVEAFF.

V and J are TRBV30 and TRBJ1-2, with a tentative D call TRBD1 (6 bases). V dropped 0 bases and J dropped 2 bases, with 13 bases sitting between them. This CDR3 region has 15 residues. From germline, CDR1 is GTSNPN and CDR2 SVGIG (reference sequence). The CDR3: CAWSVRGASNYGYTF. CDR3 nucleotide sequence: TGTGCCTGGAGTGTTCGGGGGGCGTCGAACTATGGCTACACCTTC.

This rearrangement joins TRBV7-3 to TRBJ2-1; 10 bases line up with TRBD1. CDR1 is SGHTA and CDR2 is FQGTGA in the germline V gene. This CDR3 is 13 amino acids long. Trimming took 6 bases from V and 8 from J; bases not matched to a gene: 4. The CDR3 loop reads CASRMTGGHEQFF. The CDR3 bases are TGTGCCAGCAGAATGACAGGGGGCCATGAGCAGTTCTTC.

The chain recombines TRBV10-3 with TRBJ1-2; maybe TRBD1 (6 bases). The CDR3 length is 14 residues. The V and J ends lost 3 bases and 5 bases respectively, with 13 bases between them. Per germline, CDR1 ENHRY and CDR2 SYGVKD. The CDR3 sequence: CAISDTDQGYGYTF. The CDR3 DNA reads as TGTGCCATCAGTGACACCGATCAGGGGTATGGCTACACCTTC.

The V gene is TRBV18, the J gene TRBJ2-7, with D perhaps matching TRBD2 (6 bases). The length of the CDR3 is 13 residues. CDR1 and CDR2 from the germline V gene are KGHSH and LQKENI. V lost 8 bases, J lost 1 base, and 12 bases lay in between. The CDR3 nucleotides read TGTGCCAGCGGGGGGAGTAAGTCCTACGAGCAGTACTTC. Amino acids: CASGGSKSYEQYF.

The chain couples TRBV5-1 to TRBJ2-3; tentatively, D is TRBD1 (7 bases). Trimming cost V 1 base and J 5 bases, with 17 bases left between them. The CDR3 contains 16 residues. CDR1 is SGHRS, CDR2 YFSETQ, per germline. This CDR3 is CASSLRIQGGRDTQYF. CDR3 bases: TGCGCCAGCAGCTTGAGGATCCAGGGGGGTCGAGATACGCAGTATTTT.

This clone has more than one count but fewer than ten. The same CDR3 arises from other DNA sequences in this sample as well. The rearrangement uses TRBV5-1 and TRBJ2-3, with 11 bases fitting TRBD2. Losses at the gene ends were 1 base for V and 4 bases for J; bases not matched to a gene: 2. Germline lookup yields CDR1 SGHRS and CDR2 YFSETQ. This CDR3 is 15 amino acids long. The CDR3 nucleotides read TGCGCCAGCAGCTTGACTAGCGGGAGCTCAGATACGCAGTATTTT. Its translation: CASSLTSGSSDTQYF. Full variable domain (remainder filled in from reference TRBV5-1 and TRBJ2-3): KAGVTQTPRYLIKTRGQQVTLSCSPISGHRSVSWYQQTPGQGLQFLFEYFSETQRNKGNFPGRFSGRQFSNSRSEMNVSTLELGDSALYLCASSLTSGSSDTQYFGPGTRLTVL.

V is TRBV5-1 and J is TRBJ1-4; 7 positions agree with TRBD1. V dropped 2 bases and J dropped 7; count of bases not matched to a gene: 5. The CDR3 sequence is 14 residues long. Germline lookup yields CDR1 SGHRS and CDR2 YFSETQ. CDR3 amino acids: CASSFSQGGEKLFF. The CDR3, as DNA: TGCGCCAGCAGCTTTAGTCAGGGGGGTGAAAAACTGTTTTTT.

The chain employs TRBV13 and TRBJ2-7; 7 bases fit TRBD2. V shed 7 bases, J shed 2 bases, and the junction held 14 bases outside the gene matches. Germline CDR1 reads PRHDT; CDR2 reads FYEKMQ (reference sequence). The CDR3 loop spans 16 amino acids. The CDR3 is CASTLGEGYPPYEQYF. The CDR3 DNA follows: TGTGCCAGCACCCTGGGGGAGGGCTACCCCCCCTACGAGCAGTACTTC. The full variable domain, with the rest looked up from reference TRBV13 and TRBJ2-7, is AAGVIQSPRHLIKEKRETATLKCYPIPRHDTVYWYQQGPGQDPQFLISFYEKMQSDKGSIPDRFSAQQFSDYHSELNMSSLELGDSALYFCASTLGEGYPPYEQYFGPGTRLTVT.

Worth noting for this clone: One end of the junction is discordant with germline, which a read error may explain. V gene TRBV19 combines with J gene TRBJ2-2; tentatively, D is TRBD1 (5 bases). Looked up from germline, CDR1 is LNHDA and CDR2 is SQIVND (reference sequence). The CDR3 consists of 14 residues. CDR3 DNA sequence: TGTGCCAGTAGTCAGGGTACGAAAACCGGGGAGCTGTTTTTT. The encoded protein is CASSQGTKTGELFF.

The J gene is TRBJ2-1, the V gene TRBV30, with TRBD2 identical over 8 bases. Germline trimming cut 0 bases from V and 4 bases from J; bases unmatched to any gene: 11. There are 17 residues in the CDR3. Germline CDR1 GTSNPN, CDR2 SVGIG (reference sequence). CDR3 DNA: TGTGCCTGGAGTGTACGGCGGAGCGGGGGATTTTACAATGAGCAGTTCTTC. Its protein is CAWSVRRSGGFYNEQFF.

The V gene is TRBV28, the J gene TRBJ2-1; possible D gene TRBD1, 6 bases. The V gene's germline CDR1 is MDHEN and CDR2 SYDVKM. CDR3 length: 14 residues. V was pared by 5 bases and J by 7 bases, with 15 bases between. CDR3 loop: CASSEDSPFNEQFF. CDR3 sequence (DNA): TGTGCCAGCAGTGAGGACAGCCCCTTTAATGAGCAGTTCTTC.

As to this clone: An end of the junction does not agree with germline; a read error may underlie this. V is TRBV7-9 and J is TRBJ2-5; 12 positions match TRBD1. The CDR3 runs to 16 residues. Germline V lookup: CDR1 SEHNR, CDR2 FQNEAQ (reference sequence). The CDR3 DNA follows: TGTTCCAGCAGCTTCCCCGGGACAGGGGGCCGGGAGACCCAGTACTTC. Its protein is CSSSFPGTGGRETQYF.

This rearrangement joins TRBV30 to TRBJ1-2; D not resolved. V was shortened by 3 bases and J by 2 bases, with 10 bases between the two germline ends. The length of the CDR3 is 13 residues. Germline-derived CDR1 and CDR2 are GTSNPN and SVGIG (reference sequence). CDR3 coding DNA: TGTGCCTGGAGGAGAAGTTCGAACTATGGCTACACCTTC. Its translation: CAWRRSSNYGYTF.

The chain links TRBV4-3 to TRBJ2-7, with 11 bases aligning to TRBD1. Germline CDR1 is LGHNA and CDR2 is YSLEER. V trimming: 0 bases; J trimming: 0 bases; junction bases outside the gene matches: 10. CDR3 length: 19 amino acids. The CDR3 coding sequence is TGCGCCAGCAGCCAAGATTGGGGCCCCGGGACAGGGGGCTCCTACGAGCAGTACTTC. Translation gives CASSQDWGPGTGGSYEQYF.

This CDR3 reads CASSLAGTGKGYTF. CDR3 nucleotides: TGTGCCAGCAGCTTAGCCGGGACAGGGAAAGGCTACACCTTC. This rearrangement joins TRBV7-8 to TRBJ1-2; 9 nucleotides align to TRBD1. CDR1 is SGHVS, CDR2 FQNEAQ, per germline. J gave up 8 bases and V 0 bases, and 4 bases lay outside the gene matches. The CDR3 has 14 amino acids.

This sequence joins TRBV28 and TRBJ2-1; weak D call: TRBD1 (5 bases). Germline V gives CDR1 MDHEN, CDR2 SYDVKM. The CDR3 is 15 amino acids. Trimming took 7 bases from V and 4 from J, leaving 17 bases between them. The CDR3 loop reads CASNRMSQPYNEQFF. CDR3 bases: TGTGCCAGCAACAGGATGTCTCAACCTTACAATGAGCAGTTCTTC.

The chain uses TRBV6-1 and TRBJ1-1; no clear D gene. Trimming took off 4 bases at V and 1 base at J, with 7 bases between the two ends. CDR1 MNHNS and CDR2 SASEGT come from the germline V gene. The CDR3 totals 13 residues. The CDR3 is CASSVQENTEAFF. In nucleotides, the CDR3 is TGTGCCAGCAGTGTGCAGGAGAACACTGAAGCTTTCTTT.

The chain is built from TRBV2 and TRBJ1-4; D call uncertain. Trimming stripped 6 bases from V and 5 bases from J, with 13 bases between. The CDR3 runs to 14 residues. In germline, CDR1 is SNHLY, CDR2 FYNNEI. The CDR3 bases are TGTGCCAGCAGGGAGACCCTCCCCAATGAAAAACTGTTTTTT. Its translation: CASRETLPNEKLFF.

The CDR3 loop is CASSPLPSYEQYF. For the CDR3, the DNA is TGTGCCAGCAGTCCCCTCCCCTCCTACGAGCAGTACTTC. The chain links TRBV27 to TRBJ2-7; D gene uncertain. The CDR3 consists of 13 residues. The germline CDR1 and CDR2 sequences are MNHEY and SMNVEV (reference sequence). Trimming cost V 5 bases and J 0 bases, with 8 bases left between them.

The V and J genes are TRBV28 and TRBJ1-5, with D possibly TRBD1 on 6 matching bases. The CDR3 consists of 15 residues. V dropped 10 bases and J dropped 3 bases, with 19 bases sitting between them. The V gene's germline CDR1 is MDHEN and CDR2 SYDVKM. Here the CDR3 reads CATFGVGQFNQPQHF. The CDR3 DNA follows: TGTGCCACCTTCGGGGTTGGACAGTTCAATCAGCCCCAGCATTTT.

This clone was counted only a few times. The V gene is TRBV13, the J gene TRBJ2-3; the match to TRBD2 covers 7 bases. The CDR3 has 15 amino acids. The V gene end was trimmed by 1 base and the J gene end by 3 bases; junction bases not matched to a gene: 4. CDR1 is PRHDT and CDR2 is FYEKMQ in the germline V gene (reference sequence). This CDR3 is CASSLAVGGTDTQYF. CDR3 sequence (DNA): TGTGCCAGCAGCTTAGCGGTCGGGGGGACAGATACGCAGTATTTT. Full variable domain (remainder filled in from reference TRBV13 and TRBJ2-3): AAGVIQSPRHLIKEKRETATLKCYPIPRHDTVYWYQQGPGQDPQFLISFYEKMQSDKGSIPDRFSAQQFSDYHSELNMSSLELGDSALYFCASSLAVGGTDTQYFGPGTRLTVL.

The rearrangement uses TRBV19 and TRBJ2-2, with 7 bases matching TRBD2. V lost 6 bases, J lost 6 bases, and 13 bases stayed unmatched. The germline V gene encodes CDR1 LNHDA and CDR2 SQIVND (reference sequence). CDR3 size: 16 residues. CDR3: CASSSTGTTNAGELFF. DNA of the CDR3: TGTGCCAGTAGCTCGACCGGGACTACCAACGCCGGGGAGCTGTTTTTT.

V is TRBV5-6 and J is TRBJ1-2, with TRBD1 matching 7 bases. The germline V gene encodes CDR1 SGHDT and CDR2 YYEEEE. V lost 4 bases, J lost 0 bases, and 6 bases stayed unmatched. This CDR3 spans 15 amino acids. CDR3 sequence (DNA): TGTGCCAGCAGCCCCCTAGGGGGCTCTAACTATGGCTACACCTTC. As protein: CASSPLGGSNYGYTF.